This T cell receptor beta chain was captured in a study of T cell responses to AZD1222 COVID-19 vaccine. Regarding the study as a whole: Two AZD1222 doses significantly raised spike-specific TCR breadth and depth over controls. Reportedly, close to half of spike-specific TCRs are directed against unmutated variant regions.

Looked up from germline, CDR1 is SNHLY and CDR2 is FYNNEI. The ends were cut back, 8 bases at V and 5 bases at J, with 15 bases in the middle. CDR3 length: 13 amino acids. Clones were read by immunoSEQ multiplex PCR, and TCRdb kept only the in-frame ones, dropping some. Among around 120,000 clones listed, around nine tenths were seen once. Worth noting for this clone: No antigen is known for it.

This rearrangement joins TRBV2 to TRBJ1-2; D is undetermined. Specimen: peripheral blood, collected on day 0 of AZD1222 vaccination. The TCR was taken from an adult in good health. The CDR3 DNA is TGTGCCAGCTCCGGGGAGGTTACGTATGGCTACACCTTC. It translates to CASSGEVTYGYTF.